This T cell receptor beta chain came from a study of a mutant IDH1 vaccine in newly diagnosed glioma (dated by TCRdb to the early 2020s). About the study as a whole: Of the 32 patients who were treated, about 60% were male and roughly 38% were female, and the mean age was around 40 years. Before enrollment, most patients had been given radiochemotherapy with temozolomide as standard therapy, while the rest had received either radiotherapy alone or temozolomide alone. Six visits were used for peripheral blood collection: V03 (baseline), V05, V07, V10, V12 and V13. Longitudinal TCRB deep sequencing was done for 25 treated patients, wherever samples were available for exploratory analyses. The investigation overall reported the following: Immune responses induced by the vaccine were seen in around 94% of patients across multiple MHC alleles. The authors noted that analyses of patient blood samples could not be reproduced because of sample limitations. PBMC samples for TCRB deep sequencing were selected based on availability. Pseudoprogression appeared unrelated to alterations in the top peripheral T cell clonotypes detected by TCRB sequencing.

Sample time point, as interpreted from the label and publication: baseline, week 1 (first vaccination visit). The treatment or condition tag for this specimen amounts to: pre-vaccination baseline after standard-of-care therapy. The donors had newly diagnosed IDH1-mutant astrocytomas of WHO grade 3 or 4 that showed loss of nuclear ATRX. The samples were drawn from NOA16, a multicentre, single-arm, open-label phase I trial in Germany that tested a mutant IDH1 peptide vaccine in humans for the first time. For immunogenicity testing, the blood drawn at visit V03 was used as the baseline sample. The DNeasy Blood and Tissue Kit was used to extract genomic DNA from EDTA blood for TCRB sequencing. Relative to germline, V is missing 7 bases and J is missing 0 bases, with 0 bases of the junction outside any gene match. Including cysteine and phenylalanine, the CDR3 has 13 amino acids. Solely the CDR3 DNA is kept, with 39 bases framed from the first base. According to the germline V gene, CDR1 reads SGHTA and CDR2 reads FQGNSA.

Library preparation employed the immunoSEQ multiplex PCR assay. Rearranged TCR beta chain sequences were amplified using the hsTCRB Kit according to the manufacturer's protocol. TCRB libraries were sequenced on an Illumina MiSeq. As for the authors' bioinformatics: The proprietary platform of the kit vendor was used for demultiplexing, trimming and gene mapping. TCRdb obtained this table from immuneACCESS and retained in-frame rearrangements with V and J assigned. These tables miss some clones; where compared with another copy, unresolved V genes account for less than half of the shortfall, and the remainder is unexplained. That table gives V, J and clone size, and the DNA gave D and trimming. Within this sample are tens of thousands of clones, with 75% to 95% of them counted one time only. Over 2.5% of the sample is in the top ten clones. This clone was seen just once. The antigen this receptor binds is unknown. No clone much larger than this one lies a single base away; base qualities are absent.

The starting material was PBMCs, obtained from a glioma patient treated with radiotherapy, temozolomide or both. In this chain, TRBV7-2 is recombined with TRBJ1-5, and 7 bases in between align with TRBD1. This TCR derives from a man in his forties or fifties with glioma. The nucleotides are TGTGCCAGCAACAGGGGTAGCAATCAGCCCCAGCATTTT. Translated, this gives CASNRGSNQPQHF. Extended through the reference TRBV7-2 and TRBJ1-5 proteins, this CDR3 yields the full variable domain: GAGVSQSPSNKVTEKGKDVELRCDPISGHTALYWYRQSLGQGLEFLIYFQGNSAPDKSGLPSDRFSAERTGGSVSTLTIQRTQQEDSAVYLCASNRGSNQPQHFGDGTRLSIL.